This T cell receptor (beta chain) was sequenced during a study of control samples from healthy donors and cancer patients. Sequencing was performed with immunoSEQ multiplex PCR; in TCRdb, only in-frame clones are kept and a portion is missing. The table records about 54,000 clones, 95% to 97% of them present only once. Remarks on this clone: The same CDR3 arises from other DNA sequences in this sample as well.

The TCR comes from a woman aged 25 to 45 in good health. Sequenced material: blood.

The CDR3 sequence is CASSFVGGRREGPYNEQFF. DNA of the CDR3: TGTGCCAGCAGTTTCGTAGGGGGGAGGCGGGAGGGACCCTACAATGAGCAGTTCTTC. The V and J genes are TRBV28 and TRBJ2-1, with 9 bases identical to TRBD2. V lost 3 bases and J lost 2; bases outside the gene matches: 14. CDR1 and CDR2 from the germline V gene are MDHEN and SYDVKM. The CDR3 is 19 amino acids.